This TCR beta chain was sequenced during a study of PD-1 blockade in mismatch repair-deficient tumors. Findings and caveats of the study: Tumor-resident clones, often undetectable pretreatment in blood, expanded then contracted after pembrolizumab.

All patients were mismatch repair deficient, assessed by either PCR or immunohistochemistry. TCRs were sequenced from a few patients responding to pembrolizumab. The CDR3 consists of 16 residues. V was clipped by 1 base and J by 5 bases, with 14 bases between them. Germline V lookup: CDR1 MNHEY, CDR2 SMNVEV (reference sequence). Measured with immunoSEQ multiplex PCR; TCRdb has only the in-frame clones, and not every one. In the table there are 30,000 to 40,000 clones, roughly 84% of which are singletons. This clone is medium-sized within its sample. Its antigen is as yet unknown. This receptor was identified in an adult with mismatch repair-deficient cancer. V gene TRBV27 combines with J gene TRBJ2-2; tentatively, D is TRBD2 (5 bases). The sequences come from peripheral blood, collected around 76 weeks after starting pembrolizumab. CDR3 region: CASSLLYGGPTGELFF. CDR3 nucleotides: TGTGCCAGCAGTTTATTGTATGGCGGGCCGACCGGGGAGCTGTTTTTT.